Listed below are T cell receptor beta chains from one sample, sequenced in a study of metastatic and nonmetastatic thyroid tumors. TCRdb ran MiXCR on the PCR reads. Here the sample spans about 90,000 clones, 8% to 9.5% being singletons. The sample taken for sequencing was blood. Receptors were obtained from a female donor with papillary thyroid cancer or a benign thyroid nodule (not recorded which). Some clones in this sample may be carry-over from other donors' samples. Both conserved end residues are part of each CDR3. The D gene is left open where the match is weak. Only some rows state a clone size, as once, few, many or a class for expanded clones.

d_call j_call v_call clone_size cdr3_nt cdr3_aa
. TRBJ1-3 TRBV2 few TGTGCCAGCAGTGACAGGGTGCCTGGAAACACCATATATTTT CASSDRVPGNTIYF
. TRBJ1-4 TRBV6-1 many TGTGCCAGCAGTCCAGGGACATCCCCAAATGAAAAACTGTTTTTT CASSPGTSPNEKLFF
TRBD1 TRBJ2-3 TRBV18 few TGTGCCAGCTCACCATTTTCGGTTCAGGGGGCCCAAGATACGCAGTATTTT CASSPFSVQGAQDTQYF
. TRBJ2-6 TRBV19 many TGTGCCAGTACTTCAGTAATCTCTGGGGCCAACGTCCTGACTTTC CASTSVISGANVLTF
. TRBJ1-2 TRBV12-3/TRBV12-4 many TGTGCCAGCAGTCCCCATAGGGGTACTAACTATGGCTACACCTTC CASSPHRGTNYGYTF
. TRBJ2-3 TRBV4-2 . TGTGCCAGCAGCCAGCAGGGCCCGCCAGATACGCAGTATTTT CASSQQGPPDTQYF
. TRBJ1-2 TRBV29-1 many TGCAGCGTTGAACGGCAACAAGGGGGCTATGGCTACACCTTC CSVERQQGGYGYTF
TRBD2 TRBJ2-7 TRBV2 many TGTGCCAGCAGTGAAGGGGTAGCGGGTTCCTACGAGCAGTACTTC CASSEGVAGSYEQYF
. TRBJ2-1 TRBV6-4 many TGTGCCAGCAGTGACTCGGGGTACAATGAGCAGTTCTTC CASSDSGYNEQFF
. TRBJ1-3 TRBV18 . TGTGCCAGCTCACCAAGACTACAGAGCTCTGGAAACACCATATATTTT CASSPRLQSSGNTIYF
. TRBJ1-2 TRBV19 many TGTGCCAGTAGTACAGGGAAGGGCGGCTACACCTTC CASSTGKGGYTF
. TRBJ2-3 TRBV6-4 . TGTGCCAGCAGTGAATTGGGATTAAGCACAGATACGCAGTATTTT CASSELGLSTDTQYF
TRBD2 TRBJ2-3 TRBV7-3 . TGTGCCAGCAGCCCAACTAGCGGGGCTGGGGATACGCAGTATTTT CASSPTSGAGDTQYF
TRBD1 TRBJ1-4 TRBV5-1 . TGCGCCAGCAGCTCCGGACAGGCCCCGGAAAAACTGTTTTTT CASSSGQAPEKLFF
. TRBJ2-3 TRBV11-2 many TGTGCCAGCAGCTTATTTTCTGAAGATACGCAGTATTTT CASSLFSEDTQYF
TRBD1 TRBJ1-6 TRBV6-1 many TGTGCCAGCACCCAGGGCACAGGGGTTCCAGATAATTCACCCCTCCACTTT CASTQGTGVPDNSPLHF
. TRBJ2-7 TRBV27 many TGTGCCAGCAGTTTGGGACACGGCGAGCAGTACTTC CASSLGHGEQYF
. TRBJ2-2 TRBV15 many TGTGCCACCAGCAGAGAGGTGGGGGGGAACACCGGGGAGCTGTTTTTT CATSREVGGNTGELFF
. TRBJ2-6 TRBV20-1 many TGCAGTGCCAGAAGCTCTGGGGCCAACGTCCTGACTTTC CSARSSGANVLTF
TRBD2 TRBJ2-5 TRBV18 . TGTGCCAGCTCACCACGGACTAGCGGGGGTCTGCGGGAGACCCAGTACTTC CASSPRTSGGLRETQYF
. TRBJ2-3 TRBV6-4 few TGTGCCAGCAGTGATACCCAAGGTGGTACGCAGTATTTT CASSDTQGGTQYF
. TRBJ1-5 TRBV7-3 many TGTGCCAGCAGCTCCCAATCCCGTCAGCCCCAGCATTTT CASSSQSRQPQHF
. TRBJ1-5 TRBV5-1 many TGCGCCAGCAGCCCGGGGGTCGGGGCTGGACAGCCCCAGCATTTT CASSPGVGAGQPQHF
. TRBJ2-5 TRBV6-6 many TGTGCCAGCAGTTACGCCCGGGGAGAGACCCAGTACTTC CASSYARGETQYF
. TRBJ2-6 TRBV19 . TGTGCCAGTAGTCTAGTGGTGGCTGGGGCCAACGTCCTGACTTTC CASSLVVAGANVLTF